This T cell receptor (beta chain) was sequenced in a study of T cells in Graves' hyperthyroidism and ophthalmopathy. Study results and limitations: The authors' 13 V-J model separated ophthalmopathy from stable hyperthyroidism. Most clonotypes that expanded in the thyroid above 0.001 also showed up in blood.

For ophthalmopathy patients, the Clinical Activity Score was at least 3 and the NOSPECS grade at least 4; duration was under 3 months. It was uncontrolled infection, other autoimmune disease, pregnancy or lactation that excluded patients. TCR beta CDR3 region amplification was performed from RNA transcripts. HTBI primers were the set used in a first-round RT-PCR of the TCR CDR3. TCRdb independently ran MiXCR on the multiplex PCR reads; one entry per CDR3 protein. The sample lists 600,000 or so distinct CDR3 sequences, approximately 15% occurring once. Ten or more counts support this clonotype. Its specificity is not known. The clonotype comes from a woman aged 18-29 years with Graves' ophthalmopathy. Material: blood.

CDR3 nucleotides: TGCAGTGCTAGGTCGACAGGGGGGAACACTGAAGCTTTCTTT. This gives the protein CSARSTGGNTEAFF. This chain links TRBV20-1 with TRBJ1-1, with 9 positions matching TRBD1. The CDR3 length is 14 residues. Germline trimming cut 3 bases from V and 1 base from J; bases unmatched to any gene: 3. CDR1 is DFQATT, CDR2 SNEGSKA, per germline (reference sequence).